The present T cell receptor beta chain was sequenced within a study of identical twins. In the case of this clonotype: Its cognate antigen is unknown.

TCRdb independently ran MiXCR on the 5' RACE reads; one entry per CDR3 protein. The sample holds roughly 1,500,000 distinct CDR3 sequences; around 29% are singletons and the top ten take around 0.3%. This CDR3 comprises 15 residues. V lost 3 bases and J lost 1; bases outside the gene matches: 2. Study-level findings and limits: The degree of excess twin sharing was weaker in beta out-of-frame sequences. Cross-sectional statistics underpinned the conclusions; the same donors were not followed. When twins shared out-of-frame alpha sequences, those sequences had excess low generation probability.

The specimen was cord blood. The receptor was derived from a newborn girl in good health. The V and J genes are TRBV12-3 or TRBV12-4 and TRBJ1-1; 10 nucleotides agree with TRBD1. The CDR3 is CASSFGDRGNTEAFF. The CDR3 bases are TGTGCCAGCAGTTTCGGGGACAGGGGGAACACTGAAGCTTTCTTT.